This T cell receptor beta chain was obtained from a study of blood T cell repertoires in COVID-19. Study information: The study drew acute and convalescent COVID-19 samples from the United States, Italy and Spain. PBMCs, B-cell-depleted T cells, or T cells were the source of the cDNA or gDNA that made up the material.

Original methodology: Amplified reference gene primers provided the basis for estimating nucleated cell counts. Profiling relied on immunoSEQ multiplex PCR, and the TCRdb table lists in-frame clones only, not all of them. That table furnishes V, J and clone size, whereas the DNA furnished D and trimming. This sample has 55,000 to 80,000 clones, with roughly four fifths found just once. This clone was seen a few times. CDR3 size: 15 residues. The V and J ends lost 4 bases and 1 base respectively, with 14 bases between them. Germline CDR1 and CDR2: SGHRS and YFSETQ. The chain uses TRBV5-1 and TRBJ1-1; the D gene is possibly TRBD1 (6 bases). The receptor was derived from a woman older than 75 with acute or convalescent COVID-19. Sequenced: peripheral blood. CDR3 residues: CASSPREGGNTEAFF. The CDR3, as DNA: TGCGCCAGCAGCCCTAGGGAGGGGGGGAACACTGAAGCTTTCTTT. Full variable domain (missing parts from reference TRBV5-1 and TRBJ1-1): KAGVTQTPRYLIKTRGQQVTLSCSPISGHRSVSWYQQTPGQGLQFLFEYFSETQRNKGNFPGRFSGRQFSNSRSEMNVSTLELGDSALYLCASSPREGGNTEAFFGQGTRLTVV.